These 18 T cell receptor beta chains originate from one sample sequenced in a study of blood T cell repertoires in COVID-19. Libraries were prepared by immunoSEQ multiplex PCR; TCRdb keeps only in-frame clonotypes and omits some of them. The sample includes around 53,000 clones, 85% to 95% of them seen just once. Sequences were obtained from peripheral blood. All receptors derive from a human donor in a cohort sampled during active COVID-19.

The chain joins TRBV11-3 to TRBJ2-1; TRBD1 matches 12 bases. There are 16 residues in the CDR3. The germline V gene encodes CDR1 SGHNT and CDR2 YENEEA. Unmatched junction bases numbered 9, after V lost 4 bases and J lost 8 bases. CDR3 nucleotides: TGTGCCAGCAGCTCCGGGGGACAGGGGGCTGGGGATGAGCAGTTCTTC. Protein: CASSSGGQGAGDEQFF.

J is TRBJ2-3 and V is TRBV7-3; the match to TRBD1 covers 8 bases. V was pared by 4 bases and J by 2 bases, with 5 bases of the junction left unmatched. The germline V gene encodes CDR1 SGHTA and CDR2 FQGTGA. This CDR3 is built from 15 residues. The CDR3: CASSWGQAPTDTQYF. The CDR3 nucleotides are TGTGCCAGCAGCTGGGGACAGGCTCCCACAGATACGCAGTATTTT.

This clone was observed a single time. This rearrangement joins TRBV19 to TRBJ2-7; TRBD1 is a possible D gene (6 bases). The CDR3 runs to 14 residues. Germline CDR1 reads LNHDA; CDR2 reads SQIVND (reference sequence). The germline V and J ends were trimmed by 5 bases and 4 bases, with 15 bases remaining between them. For the CDR3, the DNA is TGTGCCAGTAGTGCGTCATTGACAGGTTACGAGCAGTACTTC. Its translation: CASSASLTGYEQYF.

The chain carries TRBV10-3 and TRBJ2-7; possible D gene TRBD2, 6 bases. The CDR3 runs to 13 residues. Germline CDR1 is ENHRY and CDR2 is SYGVKD. V lost 0 bases and J lost 6, with 9 bases in between. CDR3 nucleotide sequence: TGTGCCATCAGTGAGTCTGGAGGGCCCGAGCAGTACTTC. This gives the protein CAISESGGPEQYF.

The chain combines TRBV28 with TRBJ1-4, with a weak D call TRBD1 (5 bases). V lost 4 bases to trimming and J lost 8 bases, with 8 bases between them. The CDR3 spans 12 residues. Germline V gene sequence: CDR1 MDHEN, CDR2 SYDVKM. CDR3 nucleotides: TGTGCCAGCAGTTCTCACAGGGAAAAACTGTTTTTT. It codes for CASSSHREKLFF.

The chain recombines TRBV30 with TRBJ1-5; the match to TRBD1 covers 9 bases. CDR1 and CDR2 (germline): GTSNPN, SVGIG (reference sequence). Germline trimming cut 3 bases from V and 2 bases from J; bases unmatched to any gene: 2. The CDR3 spans 14 residues. The CDR3 loop reads CAWRGQGGNQPQHF. Written as DNA, the CDR3 is TGTGCCTGGAGGGGACAGGGAGGCAATCAGCCCCAGCATTTT.

The genes are TRBV28 and TRBJ2-2, with D possibly matching TRBD1 (6 bases). CDR3 size: 14 residues. Per germline, CDR1 MDHEN and CDR2 SYDVKM. V lost 6 bases, J lost 5 bases, and 13 bases lay in between. As DNA, the CDR3 is TGTGCCAGCAGCATCGGGACACCAACCGGGGAGCTGTTTTTT. The encoded protein is CASSIGTPTGELFF.

This sequence joins TRBV2 and TRBJ1-3, with D unresolved. CDR3 size: 15 residues. Germline CDR1 SNHLY, CDR2 FYNNEI. Deletions cut 7 bases from V and 0 bases from J, with 13 bases between. CDR3 sequence: CASTNTDYSGNTIYF. CDR3 DNA sequence: TGTGCCAGCACCAACACGGACTACTCTGGAAACACCATATATTTT.

There are a few counts of this clone. The chain links TRBV7-8 to TRBJ1-5, with 7 bases lining up with TRBD1. J lost 4 bases, V lost 5 bases, and 5 bases had no gene match. The CDR3 runs to 14 residues. The germline V gene has CDR1 SGHVS and CDR2 FQNEAQ. CDR3 sequence (DNA): TGTGCCAGCAGCGCGGGACAGAAAAATCAGCCCCAGCATTTT. Translation: CASSAGQKNQPQHF.

In this sample, this clone turned up once. The chain links TRBV30 to TRBJ2-3; D possibly corresponds to TRBD2 (5 bases). Trimming took off 6 bases at V and 5 bases at J, with 12 bases between the two ends. The germline V gene encodes CDR1 GTSNPN and CDR2 SVGIG (reference sequence). The CDR3 has 12 residues. CDR3 amino acids: CACRGWRDTQYF. The CDR3, as DNA: TGTGCCTGCCGGGGTTGGAGAGATACGCAGTATTTT.

This chain joins TRBV19 and TRBJ1-5; 11 bases are shared with TRBD1. The CDR3 totals 15 residues. Per germline, CDR1 LNHDA and CDR2 SQIVND (reference sequence). Unmatched junction bases numbered 6, after V lost 7 bases and J lost 4 bases. DNA for the CDR3: TGTGCCAGTACCCCGGACAGGGGGCCGAATCAGCCCCAGCATTTT. It translates to CASTPDRGPNQPQHF.

The chain carries TRBV13 and TRBJ2-1; 9 nucleotides align to TRBD1. Per germline, CDR1 PRHDT and CDR2 FYEKMQ (reference sequence). The CDR3 sequence is 15 residues long. V trimming: 4 bases; J trimming: 5 bases; junction bases outside the gene matches: 6. The CDR3 coding sequence is TGTGCCAGCAGCTCGTGGGGGACAGGGAACAATGAGCAGTTCTTC. This sequence encodes CASSSWGTGNNEQFF.

The rearrangement links TRBV10-3 to TRBJ2-5; D is unclear. Per the germline V gene, CDR1 is ENHRY and CDR2 is SYGVKD. V shed 3 bases and J shed 5 bases, with 7 bases lying between them. The CDR3 has 12 residues. CDR3 in DNA: TGTGCCATCAGTGATGCCGGGGAGACCCAGTACTTC. Its translation: CAISDAGETQYF.

The CDR3 nucleotides are TGCGCCAGCAGCTTAGTTCATCGGGACAGTTATATGAACACTGAAGCTTTCTTT. Amino acid sequence: CASSLVHRDSYMNTEAFF. V is TRBV5-1 and J is TRBJ1-1; TRBD1 agrees at 7 bases. This CDR3 comprises 18 residues. V was pared by 2 bases and J by 0 bases, with 13 bases of the junction left unmatched. Germline V gene data show CDR1 as SGHRS and CDR2 as YFSETQ.

The chain combines TRBV5-1 with TRBJ1-1; D is perhaps TRBD1 (6 bases). Germline-derived CDR1 and CDR2 are SGHRS and YFSETQ. The CDR3 covers 13 residues. V lost 4 bases to trimming and J lost 1 base, with 8 bases between them. The CDR3 here is CASSIQGNTEAFF. The DNA for the CDR3 is TGCGCCAGCAGCATACAGGGGAACACTGAAGCTTTCTTT.

The V and J genes are TRBV3-1 (or the pseudogene TRBV3-2) and TRBJ2-2; TRBD1 aligns across 7 bases. Germline V lookup: CDR1 LGHDT, CDR2 YNNKEL (reference sequence). The trim removed 8 bases at V and 0 bases at J, leaving 3 bases unmatched. This CDR3 is built from 14 residues. The CDR3 protein is CASGDRANTGELFF. DNA of the CDR3: TGTGCCAGCGGGGACAGAGCGAACACCGGGGAGCTGTTTTTT.

The rearrangement uses TRBV6-2 or TRBV6-3 and TRBJ2-5; a weak D match, TRBD2 (6 bases). Germline V gene lookup returns CDR1 MNHEY and CDR2 SVGEGT. The V end was cut by 0 bases, the J end by 4 bases, with 9 bases between. The CDR3 runs 14 residues. The DNA for the CDR3 is TGTGCCAGCAGTTACTCGTTGGGAGGAGAGACCCAGTACTTC. Encoded protein: CASSYSLGGETQYF.

This chain links TRBV2 with TRBJ2-7; 9 bases are a match to TRBD2. The V segment lost 1 base and the J segment 0 bases; nucleotides outside the gene matches: 1. The CDR3 covers 15 residues. Germline CDR1 is SNHLY and CDR2 is FYNNEI. As DNA, the CDR3 is TGTGCCAGCAGTGAAGGTAGCGGGAGCTCCTACGAGCAGTACTTC. Encoded protein: CASSEGSGSSYEQYF.